Below, one T cell receptor (beta chain) is given with its context. Profiled with immunoSEQ multiplex PCR; TCRdb holds only in-frame clones, not every one. This sample has roughly 100,000 clones; about 83% occur once, and the top ten carry about 12%. These data originate in a study of control samples from healthy donors and cancer patients. Germline loops: CDR1 SGHTA, CDR2 FQGNSA. Trimming took 2 bases from V and 2 from J, leaving 13 bases between them. This CDR3 comprises 16 residues. Sequencing was performed on blood. The chain combines TRBV7-2 with TRBJ1-5; D might be TRBD1 (6 bases). The receptor was isolated from a woman aged 45 to 65 in good health. The CDR3 nucleotides are TGTGCCAGCAGCTTAAGGGGGTCCCTGGGCAATCAGCCCCAGCATTTT. Translation gives CASSLRGSLGNQPQHF.